This T cell receptor beta chain was captured by sequencing in a study of regulatory T cells in long-lasting Graves disease (dated by TCRdb to the early 2020s). Context from the whole study: Patients with newly diagnosed Graves' disease had been on antithyroid drugs for under 3 months. This study used TCR sequencing and RNA sequencing of peripheral blood to compare persistent Graves' disease patients against newly diagnosed Graves' disease patients. The study was registered as a clinical trial and conducted in China. TCR sequencing covered some 13 persistent and 20 or so newly diagnosed Graves' disease patients, about 35 samples in total.

Libraries were prepared through multiplex PCR. Sequenced using an Illumina HiSeq 4000. iRepertoire HTBI primers and Arm-PCR amplification of CDR3 regions were used to construct TCR beta libraries. PCR products were gel purified before sequencing. Per the original workflow: A total of fewer than 70 TRBV and some 13 TRBJ segments were identified across samples and were used for gene usage analysis of CDR3 amino acid clonotypes. Filtered high-quality paired reads were merged into contigs using COPE and FqMerger. BLAST was used to align contigs to IMGT TRBV, TRBD and TRBJ reference genes, with CDR3 defined following IMGT. Any clonotype with a frequency above 0.1% was classified as a highly expanded clone. Repertoire diversity was measured by Shannon entropy, and V-J evenness by the Gini coefficient. A clonotype was considered public if more than one individual shared it. TCRdb itself trimmed the public reads at Q25 with fastp, ran MiXCR and retained productive beta chains. Here each entry gathers all rows of one CDR3 protein and keeps the most common genes and DNA. These V and J calls derive from TCRdb rather than the authors' analysis. Recorded for this sample are roughly 420,000 distinct CDR3 sequences; 14% of them occurred a single time. The ten biggest clones cover 17% of the sample.

This clonotype was counted many times. The target of this receptor is not known. No much larger clonotype is one base removed from it; base qualities were not supplied. On the study overall, not on this receptor specifically: Sequencing and analysis were limited to the TCR beta chain. Only peripheral blood was studied, because thyroid tissue, the primary lesion, was inaccessible. The authors noted that the small sample size was a limitation that may lower accuracy. Patients with persistent disease shared more public clonotypes (about 2,900) than newly diagnosed patients did (around 980). Compared with newly diagnosed patients, persistent Graves' disease patients had lower TCR Shannon entropy and fewer highly expanded clones, which suggests clonal expansion.

Sample time point, as interpreted from the label and publication: newly diagnosed GD, antithyroid drugs for less than 3 months. For both TCR sequencing and RNA sequencing, RNA was extracted from PBMCs in TRIzol. The diagnosis of Graves' disease was made according to American Thyroid Association guidelines. Patients were recruited from an endocrinology department in Xi'an, China. Each patient gave around 9.2 milliliters of peripheral blood, collected in an EDTA anticoagulant tube. Ficoll Paque Plus density gradient separation was used to isolate PBMCs, and no additional T cell sorting was done. RNA quality was checked with an Agilent 2100 Bioanalyzer and agarose gel, and concentration with a NanoDrop 2000. A further study also used this sample, focusing on T cells in Graves' hyperthyroidism and ophthalmopathy. The second study's paper adds: A patient counted as having stable Graves' hyperthyroidism if no progression to ophthalmopathy occurred over 18 months of follow-up. Hyperthyroidism patients were aged 18 to 65 years and newly diagnosed, with disease duration of less than 2 months. Any patient with an uncontrolled infection, another autoimmune disease, pregnancy or lactation was excluded. Diagnoses were based on clinical symptoms, serum thyroxine and TRAb, thyroid ultrasound and orbital computed tomography. The TCR CDR3 was subjected to a first round of RT-PCR using the HTBI primer set and the Qiagen OneStep RT-PCR kit. Most expanded thyroid clonotypes (frequency above 0.001) were also found in blood, which suggests that blood repertoires may mirror thyroid immune responses. A model built on a 13 V-J signature distinguished ophthalmopathy from stable hyperthyroidism, reaching around 90% sensitivity and about 81% specificity in cross-validation and 80%/75% in testing. In validation, progression to ophthalmopathy was predicted by the model with 65% to 71% sensitivity and 72.22% specificity, a median of approximately 6.5 months before onset. To identify TCR V-J signatures that set the groups apart, the researchers used a discovery cohort of 90 to 100 patients, made up of approximately 43 with Graves' ophthalmopathy and 55 to 65 with stable Graves' hyperthyroidism. An independent validation cohort of fewer than 20 hyperthyroidism patients and 17 patients who later progressed to ophthalmopathy tested prospective prediction of ophthalmopathy. The 90 or so discovery patients were randomly split 7:3 into training and test sets. The study also compared thyroid tissue and blood T-cell repertoires from about six Graves' hyperthyroidism patients. After sampling, hyperthyroidism patients received methimazole starting at 30 mg daily, and ophthalmopathy patients received high-dose intravenous methylprednisolone. Libraries were constructed in a second round of multiplex PCR, after which size selection and purification were performed. Libraries were sequenced paired-end with 100 bp reads on an Illumina HiSeq2000. SOAPnuke was used to process the raw data, with reads discarded if the reads contained adapters or uncalled bases, had a mean Phred below 15, or lacked an exact constant-primer or identifier match. COPE v1.2.5 was used to merge the high-quality paired reads, and each unique nucleotide sequence was defined as a clonotype. MiTCR v1.1 was used to align the clonotypes against IMGT TRBV, TRBD and TRBJ reference segments. The analysis included only V-J combinations with a frequency above 0.0001, which together covered roughly 99% of the repertoires. A TCS score was defined as the ratio of F50 (clonal expansion) to E x V (chaos), with BLOSUM62-based TCRdist applied between CDR3 peptides within each V-J. Welch's t-statistics and random forest reduced several hundred V-J features to 10 to 15, which were used in a naive Bayes classifier (R e1071). Sample size was not statistically predetermined, and blinding of investigators to group allocation was not performed. The paper describes TCR Vbeta CDR3 sequencing of fewer than 150 peripheral blood samples, made up of roughly 40 ophthalmopathy patients, some 76 hyperthyroidism patients and some 17 progressor patients.

Sample: peripheral blood mononuclear cells (PBMCs), taken at new diagnosis, from a patient treated with antithyroid drugs. The receptor's source is a woman aged 50 to 60 with Graves disease. Donor details come from another sample of the same person, matched by shared clones.

CDR3 loop: CASSIRGGDYPGELFF. The DNA reads TGTGCCAGCAGCATCCGTGGAGGGGATTATCCCGGGGAGCTGTTTTTT. Recombination joined TRBV7-6 with TRBJ2-2; possibly the D gene is TRBD2, per 6 matching bases. Trimming removed 5 bases from V and 6 bases from J, leaving 19 bases between the germline ends. CDR1 SGHVS and CDR2 FNYEAQ were looked up in the germline V gene. The CDR3, from cysteine to phenylalanine, totals 16 residues. Here the CDR3 DNA is all that survives: 48 bases in frame from base 1.